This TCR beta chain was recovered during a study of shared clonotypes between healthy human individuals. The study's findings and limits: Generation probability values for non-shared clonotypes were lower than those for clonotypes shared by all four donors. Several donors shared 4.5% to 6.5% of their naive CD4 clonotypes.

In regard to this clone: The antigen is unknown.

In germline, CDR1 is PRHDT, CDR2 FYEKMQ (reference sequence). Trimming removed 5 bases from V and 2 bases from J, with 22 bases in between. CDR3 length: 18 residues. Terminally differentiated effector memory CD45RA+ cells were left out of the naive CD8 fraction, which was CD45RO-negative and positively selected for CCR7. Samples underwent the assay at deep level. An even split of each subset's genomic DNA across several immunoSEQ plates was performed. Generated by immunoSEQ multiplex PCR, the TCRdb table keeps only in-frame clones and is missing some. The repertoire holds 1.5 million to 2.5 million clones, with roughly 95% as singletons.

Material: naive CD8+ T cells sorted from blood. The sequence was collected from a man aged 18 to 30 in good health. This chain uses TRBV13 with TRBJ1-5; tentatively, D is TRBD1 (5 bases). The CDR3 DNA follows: TGTGCCAGCAGCGGCCGGGACCCGTCCTCAATCCGCAATCAGCCCCAGCATTTT. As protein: CASSGRDPSSIRNQPQHF.